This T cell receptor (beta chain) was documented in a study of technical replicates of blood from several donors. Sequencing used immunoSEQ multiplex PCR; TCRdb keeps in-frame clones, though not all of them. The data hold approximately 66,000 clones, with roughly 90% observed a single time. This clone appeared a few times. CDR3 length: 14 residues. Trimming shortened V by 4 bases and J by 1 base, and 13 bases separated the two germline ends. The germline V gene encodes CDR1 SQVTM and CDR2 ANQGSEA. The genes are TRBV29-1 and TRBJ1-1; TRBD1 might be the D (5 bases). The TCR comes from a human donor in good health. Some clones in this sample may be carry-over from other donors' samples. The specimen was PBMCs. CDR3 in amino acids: CSVAQTQGNTEAFF. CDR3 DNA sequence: TGCAGCGTTGCCCAAACTCAGGGGAACACTGAAGCTTTCTTT. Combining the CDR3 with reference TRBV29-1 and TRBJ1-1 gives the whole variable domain SAVISQKPSRDICQRGTSLTIQCQVDSQVTMMFWYRQQPGQSLTLIATANQGSEATYESGFVIDKFPISRPNLTFSTLTVSNMSPEDSSIYLCSVAQTQGNTEAFFGQGTRLTVV.